The 30 T cell receptor beta chains below all came from one sample that was sequenced in a study of T cell responses to AZD1222 COVID-19 vaccine. TCRdb's copy holds only in-frame clones and misses some; the assay was immunoSEQ multiplex PCR. The repertoire includes over 120,000 clones, roughly nine tenths of them detected once, and roughly 1.7% sits in the top ten. The source material was peripheral blood, sampled on day 0 of AZD1222 vaccination. The receptors were gathered from an adult in good health.

This sequence joins TRBV19 and TRBJ1-2; D possibly corresponds to TRBD1 (5 bases). The germline gives CDR1 LNHDA, CDR2 SQIVND (reference sequence). V shed 5 bases and J shed 4 bases, with 14 bases lying between them. This CDR3 spans 14 amino acids. The CDR3 DNA sequence: TGTGCCAGTAGTGAAGCAGGGAGGGCCTATGGCTACACCTTC. This encodes CASSEAGRAYGYTF.

The V call is TRBV19, the J call TRBJ1-2; TRBD1 might be the D (5 bases). This CDR3 is 10 amino acids long. In germline, CDR1 is LNHDA, CDR2 SQIVND (reference sequence). V was cut by 11 bases and J by 6 bases, with 10 bases left in between. The CDR3 region is CALKGDGYTF. CDR3 DNA sequence: TGTGCCTTGAAAGGGGATGGCTACACCTTC. Supplemented by reference TRBV19 and TRBJ1-2, the full variable domain reads DGGITQSPKYLFRKEGQNVTLSCEQNLNHDAMYWYRQDPGQGLRLIYYSQIVNDFQKGDIAEGYSVSREKKESFPLTVTSAQKNPTAFYLCALKGDGYTFGSGTRLTVV.

For the CDR3, the DNA is TGTGCCAGCAGTGACAGTACCTACGAGCAGTACTTC. Translated: CASSDSTYEQYF. This chain uses TRBV25-1 with TRBJ2-7; D is ambiguous. Between the trimmed V and J ends, which lost 3 bases and 2 bases, there was a span of 5 bases. The CDR3 runs to 12 residues. The germline V gene encodes CDR1 MGHDK and CDR2 SYGVNS.

This chain links TRBV5-6 with TRBJ1-2; D is unclear. Looked up from germline, CDR1 is SGHDT and CDR2 is YYEEEE. Between the trimmed V and J ends, which lost 4 bases and 6 bases, there was a span of 16 bases. The CDR3 is 14 amino acids. The CDR3: CASSRTMGGHGYTF. CDR3 DNA sequence: TGTGCCAGCAGCCGGACGATGGGAGGCCATGGCTACACCTTC.

The rearrangement joins TRBV5-1 to TRBJ1-1, with 7 nucleotides matching TRBD1. The CDR3 runs to 15 residues. J lost 4 bases, V lost 4 bases, and 10 bases had no gene match. CDR1 and CDR2 from the germline V gene are SGHRS and YFSETQ. This CDR3 reads CASSTGQDASTEAFF. DNA of the CDR3: TGCGCCAGCAGCACAGGACAGGACGCTAGCACTGAAGCTTTCTTT.

The chain couples TRBV5-6 to TRBJ2-3, with D tentatively TRBD1 (6 bases). The CDR3 runs 17 residues. The V and J ends lost 4 bases and 6 bases respectively, with 24 bases between them. Per germline, CDR1 SGHDT and CDR2 YYEEEE. In DNA, the CDR3 is TGTGCCAGCAGCCCCCTTCCTGAACAGGGAAGGTGGGATACGCAGTATTTT. Amino acid sequence: CASSPLPEQGRWDTQYF.

The chain joins TRBV13 to TRBJ1-5, with D hard to call. Trimming pared 4 bases from V and 2 bases from J, leaving 9 bases between. Germline-derived CDR1 and CDR2 are PRHDT and FYEKMQ (reference sequence). This CDR3 spans 14 amino acids. CDR3 DNA: TGTGCCAGCAGCTCTTTCACCCGCAATCAGCCCCAGCATTTT. This codes for CASSSFTRNQPQHF. Looking up the rest from reference TRBV13 and TRBJ1-5 gives the full variable domain: AAGVIQSPRHLIKEKRETATLKCYPIPRHDTVYWYQQGPGQDPQFLISFYEKMQSDKGSIPDRFSAQQFSDYHSELNMSSLELGDSALYFCASSSFTRNQPQHFGDGTRLSIL.

The chain recombines TRBV27 with TRBJ2-7; 9 positions match TRBD2. With V trimmed by 4 bases and J by 1 base, 2 bases remained unmatched. CDR3 length: 14 residues. Germline CDR1 reads MNHEY; CDR2 reads SMNVEV (reference sequence). DNA for the CDR3: TGTGCCAGCAGTTCCCTAGCGGGATCCTACGAGCAGTACTTC. Translated, it gives CASSSLAGSYEQYF.

In this sample, this clone turned up a few times. The genes are TRBV11-2 and TRBJ1-5; D uncertain. The CDR3 is made up of 13 amino acids. Trimming took 2 bases from V and 5 from J, leaving 7 bases between them. Germline CDR1 SGHAT, CDR2 FQNNGV. CDR3 bases: TGTGCCAGCAGCTTAAGGGAACATCAGCCCCAGCATTTT. Protein product: CASSLREHQPQHF.

The chain combines TRBV5-1 with TRBJ2-5; TRBD1 might be the D (6 bases). V was pared by 1 base and J by 4 bases, with 11 bases between. The CDR3 runs to 14 residues. Germline assignment: CDR1 SGHRS and CDR2 YFSETQ. The CDR3 DNA is TGCGCCAGCAGCTTGAGGGGGTGGGGAGAGACCCAGTACTTC. This gives the protein CASSLRGWGETQYF.

The CDR3 coding sequence is TGTGCCAGCAGCCATAAAGCGGGAGGGCTAGAGACCCAGTACTTC. It is translated as CASSHKAGGLETQYF. The J gene is TRBJ2-5, the V gene TRBV3-1 (or the pseudogene TRBV3-2); 10 bases map to TRBD2. Germline V lookup: CDR1 LGHDT, CDR2 YNNKEL (reference sequence). The CDR3 sequence is 15 residues long. With V trimmed by 3 bases and J by 4 bases, 5 bases remained unmatched.

The V and J genes are TRBV30 and TRBJ2-1; TRBD1 matches at 8 bases. This CDR3 spans 14 amino acids. V gave up 3 bases and J gave up 4 bases; unmatched junction bases: 5. Germline assignment: CDR1 GTSNPN and CDR2 SVGIG (reference sequence). The DNA for the CDR3 is TGTGCCTGGAGCCCGGGACAGGAATACAATGAGCAGTTCTTC. This codes for CAWSPGQEYNEQFF.

This chain links TRBV28 with TRBJ1-5; possibly TRBD1 for D (6 bases). The CDR3 runs to 14 residues. V lost 6 bases to trimming and J lost 8 bases, with 17 bases between them. Germline CDR1 MDHEN, CDR2 SYDVKM. In nucleotides, the CDR3 is TGTGCCAGCAGACTTGGGGGGGCAATCAAGCCCCAGCATTTT. This sequence encodes CASRLGGAIKPQHF.

The V call is TRBV18, the J call TRBJ1-1; D is undetermined. This CDR3 is 13 amino acids long. V was trimmed by 6 bases and J by 1 base, leaving 9 bases between them. CDR1 and CDR2 from the germline V gene are KGHSH and LQKENI. CDR3 residues: CASSPERNTEAFF. CDR3 in DNA: TGTGCCAGCTCTCCGGAAAGGAACACTGAAGCTTTCTTT.

The V and J genes are TRBV5-1 and TRBJ2-1, with a possible D match to TRBD2 (6 bases). Deletions cut 0 bases from V and 14 bases from J, with 15 bases between. The germline gives CDR1 SGHRS, CDR2 YFSETQ. CDR3 length equals 13 residues. The CDR3: CASSLGDSLDEFF. CDR3 nucleotide sequence: TGCGCCAGCAGCTTGGGGGACTCTTTAGACGAGTTCTTC. Full variable domain (missing parts from reference TRBV5-1 and TRBJ2-1): KAGVTQTPRYLIKTRGQQVTLSCSPISGHRSVSWYQQTPGQGLQFLFEYFSETQRNKGNFPGRFSGRQFSNSRSEMNVSTLELGDSALYLCASSLGDSLDEFFGPGTRLTVL.

The chain carries TRBV7-8 and TRBJ1-5; 8 positions agree with TRBD1. This CDR3 has 15 amino acids. V trimming: 3 bases; J trimming: 2 bases; junction bases outside the gene matches: 3. Germline CDR1 is SGHVS and CDR2 is FQNEAQ. Here the CDR3 DNA reads TGTGCCAGCAGCTTGGGACAGGTGCGCAATCAGCCCCAGCATTTT. Translation: CASSLGQVRNQPQHF.

The chain joins TRBV5-1 to TRBJ2-3, with 11 bases matching TRBD2. The V and J ends lost 0 bases and 0 bases, in that order; junction bases with no gene match: 9. The germline V gene encodes CDR1 SGHRS and CDR2 YFSETQ. The CDR3 loop spans 19 amino acids. CDR3 sequence (DNA): TGCGCCAGCAGCTTGGGGCGGGGACTAGCGGAGCCTAGCACAGATACGCAGTATTTT. Protein: CASSLGRGLAEPSTDTQYF.

The gene calls are TRBV4-1 and TRBJ1-6; possibly TRBD1 for D (5 bases). The CDR3 spans 18 residues. The germline gives CDR1 MGHRA, CDR2 YSYEKL. The V end was cut by 0 bases, the J end by 7 bases, with 19 bases between. The CDR3 DNA is TGCGCCAGCAGCCAAGAGGACCTCAGGGAGGTGGGGAATTCACCCCTCCACTTT. It translates to CASSQEDLREVGNSPLHF.

The rearrangement uses TRBV18 and TRBJ1-1, with D hard to call. CDR3 length equals 15 residues. Germline CDR1 is KGHSH and CDR2 is LQKENI. The ends were cut back, 0 bases at V and 2 bases at J, with 10 bases in the middle. The CDR3 sequence: CASSPPSTSNTEAFF. DNA for the CDR3: TGTGCCAGCTCACCACCGTCAACCTCAAACACTGAAGCTTTCTTT.

V is TRBV6-4 and J is TRBJ2-1; D possibly matches TRBD1 or TRBD2 (6 bases each). The CDR3 is made up of 14 amino acids. The V and J ends lost 2 bases and 2 bases respectively, with 7 bases between them. In germline, CDR1 is MRHNA, CDR2 SNTAGT. The DNA for the CDR3 is TGTGCCAGCAGTGACGGGGGGCCCTACAATGAGCAGTTCTTC. It encodes CASSDGGPYNEQFF.

This chain joins TRBV5-1 and TRBJ1-2, with D possibly matching TRBD1 (6 bases). Between the trimmed V and J ends, which lost 2 bases and 1 base, there was a span of 15 bases. The CDR3 consists of 16 residues. CDR1 and CDR2 (germline): SGHRS, YFSETQ. The CDR3 protein is CASSFSTGVGNYGYTF. DNA of the CDR3: TGCGCCAGCAGCTTTTCGACAGGTGTGGGTAACTATGGCTACACCTTC.

The rearrangement joins TRBV7-9 to TRBJ2-2; 10 nucleotides agree with TRBD1. Germline CDR1 and CDR2: SEHNR and FQNEAQ (reference sequence). The CDR3 contains 16 residues. Trimming took 5 bases from V and 6 from J; bases not matched to a gene: 9. The CDR3 sequence: CASSPGDRGFPGELFF. The CDR3 DNA is TGTGCCAGCAGCCCCGGGGACAGGGGATTCCCCGGGGAGCTGTTTTTT.

This chain links TRBV19 with TRBJ2-1, with 10 positions matching TRBD1. Germline CDR1 reads LNHDA; CDR2 reads SQIVND (reference sequence). This CDR3 region has 16 residues. Trimming removed 4 bases from V and 8 bases from J; junction bases left unmatched: 11. CDR3 protein: CASSSSGTGATYEQFF. CDR3 nucleotides: TGTGCCAGTAGTAGCTCCGGGACAGGGGCAACCTATGAGCAGTTCTTC.

The chain links TRBV4-1 to TRBJ2-3, with no clear D. The CDR3 has 11 residues. The V gene lost 1 base and the J gene lost 9 bases, with 5 bases spanning the gap. Germline lookup yields CDR1 MGHRA and CDR2 YSYEKL. Written as DNA, the CDR3 is TGCGCCAGCAGCCAAGGGTGGACGCAGTATTTT. Protein: CASSQGWTQYF.

The V and J genes are TRBV19 and TRBJ2-7; 8 bases map to TRBD1. Germline V gives CDR1 LNHDA, CDR2 SQIVND (reference sequence). The CDR3 contains 13 residues. J was trimmed by 3 bases and V by 5 bases; bases with no gene match: 3. The CDR3 sequence is CASSSTGGYEQYF. The CDR3 DNA sequence: TGTGCCAGTAGTTCCACAGGGGGCTACGAGCAGTACTTC.

The genes are TRBV30 and TRBJ1-2; D gene uncertain. With 3 bases removed from V and 8 bases from J, the gap between germline ends came to 16 bases. In germline, CDR1 is GTSNPN, CDR2 SVGIG (reference sequence). CDR3 length: 13 amino acids. CDR3 region: CAWSVAAPGGYTF. DNA of the CDR3: TGTGCCTGGAGCGTCGCAGCCCCGGGCGGCTACACCTTC.

The CDR3 protein is CASSLGPYSNQPQHF. Here the CDR3 DNA reads TGTGCCAGCAGCTTGGGGCCTTATAGCAATCAGCCCCAGCATTTT. The gene calls are TRBV5-6 and TRBJ1-5; no firm D call. There are 15 residues in the CDR3. Germline-derived CDR1 and CDR2 are SGHDT and YYEEEE. The V end lost 0 bases, the J end lost 0 bases, and 7 bases lay between the germline ends.

This clone has only a few counts. CDR3 protein: CASSQGQEYQPQHF. The CDR3 DNA sequence: TGCGCCAGCAGCCAAGGACAGGAATATCAGCCCCAGCATTTT. The chain joins TRBV4-1 to TRBJ1-5; a possible D gene is TRBD1 (6 bases). Trimming pared 1 base from V and 5 bases from J, leaving 9 bases between. The CDR3 loop spans 14 amino acids. CDR1 and CDR2 from the germline V gene are MGHRA and YSYEKL.

In its sample, this clone was seen a few times. The chain carries TRBV6-5 and TRBJ2-7; 14 nucleotides agree with TRBD2. Unmatched junction bases numbered 5, after V lost 3 bases and J lost 4 bases. Germline V gene lookup returns CDR1 MNHEY and CDR2 SVGAGI. The CDR3 covers 16 residues. The CDR3 nucleotides read TGTGCCAGCAGTTATGGACGACTAGCGGGAGGGTACGAGCAGTACTTC. As protein: CASSYGRLAGGYEQYF.

The chain is built from TRBV14 and TRBJ2-3; D is ambiguous. Trimming took off 1 base at V and 5 bases at J, with 7 bases between the two ends. From germline, CDR1 is SGHDN and CDR2 FVKESK. The CDR3 totals 13 residues. CDR3 amino acids: CASSQVVVDTQYF. Here the CDR3 DNA reads TGTGCCAGCAGCCAAGTGGTTGTAGATACGCAGTATTTT. Based on the CDR3 plus reference TRBV14 and TRBJ2-3, the full variable domain is EAGVTQFPSHSVIEKGQTVTLRCDPISGHDNLYWYRRVMGKEIKFLLHFVKESKQDESGMPNNRFLAERTGGTYSTLKVQPAELEDSGVYFCASSQVVVDTQYFGPGTRLTVL.